This T cell receptor beta chain was recovered during a study of blood T cell repertoires in COVID-19. Study context: In each case, the material was cDNA or gDNA derived from T cells, B-cell-depleted T cells, or PBMCs.

Authors' methods: The authors estimated nucleated cell counts from reference gene primer amplification. Clones were sequenced by immunoSEQ multiplex PCR, and TCRdb holds only the in-frame ones, with some missing. Clonal size and the V and J genes are those of that table, whereas D and trimming came from the DNA. This table has 210,000 or so clones, approximately 88% appearing once. This CDR3 is built from 16 residues. V was clipped by 0 bases and J by 6 bases, with 19 bases between them. Germline values: CDR1 SGHRS, CDR2 YFSETQ. The sequence was obtained from a young woman who had been exposed to COVID-19. The chain links TRBV5-1 to TRBJ2-7; possible D gene TRBD2, 5 bases. The material sequenced was PBMCs or T cells enriched from blood (not recorded which). CDR3 residues: CASSLAGASGTSEQYF. DNA for the CDR3: TGCGCCAGCAGCTTGGCCGGCGCGAGCGGAACCTCCGAGCAGTACTTC.